Listed here are 9 T cell receptor beta chains from one sample, sequenced in a study of technical replicates of blood from a handful of donors. The repertoire was sequenced with immunoSEQ multiplex PCR; TCRdb's copy has only in-frame clones and lacks some. The table records about 15,000 clones, over 75% of them present only once. Sequenced material: PBMCs. Source of these receptors: a human donor in good health. Some clones in this sample may be carry-over from other donors' samples.

This chain links TRBV5-4 with TRBJ1-4; 9 bases are shared with TRBD1. V dropped 4 bases and J dropped 8; count of bases not matched to a gene: 6. The CDR3 consists of 14 residues. Per germline, CDR1 SGHNT and CDR2 YYREEE (reference sequence). The CDR3 sequence: CASSLRTGDEKLFF. CDR3 bases: TGTGCCAGCAGCCTACGGACAGGGGACGAAAAACTGTTTTTT.

The V call is TRBV6-1, the J call TRBJ1-1; D call uncertain. The V end lost 3 bases, the J end lost 4 bases, and 12 bases lay between the germline ends. This CDR3 spans 14 amino acids. The germline gives CDR1 MNHNS, CDR2 SASEGT. The CDR3 sequence is CASSDYFGLTEAFF. For the CDR3, the DNA is TGTGCCAGCAGTGATTATTTTGGGCTCACTGAAGCTTTCTTT.

V is TRBV10-1 and J is TRBJ2-7; tentatively, D is TRBD2 (5 bases). This CDR3 region has 13 residues. Germline CDR1 and CDR2: WNHNN and SYGVQD (reference sequence). Trimming shortened V by 3 bases and J by 1 base, and 7 bases separated the two germline ends. The CDR3 sequence is CASSEGGSYEQYF. In DNA form, the CDR3 reads TGCGCCAGCAGTGAAGGAGGATCCTACGAGCAGTACTTC.

CDR3 in amino acids: CASSFRGQGALGTGELFF. The DNA of the CDR3 is TGTGCCAGCAGTTTCAGGGGACAGGGGGCGCTGGGCACCGGGGAGCTGTTTTTT. This chain links TRBV27 with TRBJ2-2; TRBD1 matches at 12 bases. The V gene's germline CDR1 is MNHEY and CDR2 SMNVEV (reference sequence). J gave up 4 bases and V 3 bases, and 9 bases lay outside the gene matches. The CDR3 has 18 residues.

V gene TRBV14 combines with J gene TRBJ1-1; 7 nucleotides align to TRBD1. CDR1 and CDR2 (germline): SGHDN, FVKESK. CDR3 length equals 13 residues. V was clipped by 0 bases and J by 12 bases; unmatched bases: 7. CDR3 sequence: CASSQELTGWPFF. DNA of the CDR3: TGTGCCAGCAGCCAAGAGTTGACAGGGTGGCCTTTCTTT. Variable domain in full (rest from reference TRBV14 and TRBJ1-1): EAGVTQFPSHSVIEKGQTVTLRCDPISGHDNLYWYRRVMGKEIKFLLHFVKESKQDESGMPNNRFLAERTGGTYSTLKVQPAELEDSGVYFCASSQELTGWPFFGQGTRLTVV.

The chain uses TRBV5-5 and TRBJ2-1; 8 nucleotides agree with TRBD2. The CDR3 contains 15 residues. In germline, CDR1 is SGHKS, CDR2 YYEKEE (reference sequence). V shed 0 bases, J shed 8 bases, and the junction held 7 bases outside the gene matches. The CDR3 sequence is CASSLVQAGGDEQFF. In DNA form, the CDR3 reads TGTGCCAGCAGCTTGGTCCAGGCCGGGGGGGATGAGCAGTTCTTC. The whole variable domain, remainder taken from reference TRBV5-5 and TRBJ2-1, is DAGVTQSPTHLIKTRGQQVTLRCSPISGHKSVSWYQQVLGQGPQFIFQYYEKEERGRGNFPDRFSARQFPNYSSELNVNALLLGDSALYLCASSLVQAGGDEQFFGPGTRLTVL.

V and J are TRBV2 and TRBJ2-5; tentative D call: TRBD1 (5 bases). Trimming took 6 bases from V and 0 from J, leaving 8 bases between them. Per germline, CDR1 SNHLY and CDR2 FYNNEI. This CDR3 contains 13 residues. The chain's CDR3 is CASRQGHQETQYF. For the CDR3, the DNA is TGTGCCAGCAGGCAGGGCCACCAAGAGACCCAGTACTTC.

J is TRBJ1-2 and V is TRBV5-4, with D tentatively TRBD1 (6 bases). CDR3 length: 13 amino acids. Per the germline V gene, CDR1 is SGHNT and CDR2 is YYREEE (reference sequence). V lost 1 base and J 7 bases, leaving 11 bases between the germline ends. CDR3 protein: CASSLWAGAGYTF. DNA of the CDR3: TGTGCCAGCAGCTTGTGGGCAGGGGCTGGCTACACCTTC.

V and J are TRBV29-1 and TRBJ2-1, with 10 bases matching TRBD2. The length of the CDR3 is 14 residues. Germline CDR1 reads SQVTM; CDR2 reads ANQGSEA. The CDR3 spells CSASSGSSYNEQFF. The CDR3 DNA reads TGCAGTGCTTCTAGCGGGAGCTCCTACAATGAGCAGTTCTTC.